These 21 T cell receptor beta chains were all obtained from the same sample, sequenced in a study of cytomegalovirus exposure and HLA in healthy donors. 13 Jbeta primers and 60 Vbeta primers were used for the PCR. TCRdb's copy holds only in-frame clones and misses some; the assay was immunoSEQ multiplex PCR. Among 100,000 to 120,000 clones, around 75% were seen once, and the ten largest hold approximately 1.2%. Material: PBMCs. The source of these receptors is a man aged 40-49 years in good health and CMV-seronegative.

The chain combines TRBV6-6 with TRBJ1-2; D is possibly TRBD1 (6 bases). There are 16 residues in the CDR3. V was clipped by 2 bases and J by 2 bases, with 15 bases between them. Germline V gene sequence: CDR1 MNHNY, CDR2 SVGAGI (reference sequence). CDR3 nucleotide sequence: TGTGCCAGCAGTTACGCGGGGGGGGCGAAGAACTATGGCTACACCTTC. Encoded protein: CASSYAGGAKNYGYTF.

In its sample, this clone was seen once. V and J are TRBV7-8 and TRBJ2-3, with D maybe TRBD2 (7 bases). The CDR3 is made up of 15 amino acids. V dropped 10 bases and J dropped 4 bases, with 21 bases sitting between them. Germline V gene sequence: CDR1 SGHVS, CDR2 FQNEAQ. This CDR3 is CAILRWGGPADTQYF. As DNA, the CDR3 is TGTGCCATCTTACGTTGGGGGGGCCCCGCAGATACGCAGTATTTT.

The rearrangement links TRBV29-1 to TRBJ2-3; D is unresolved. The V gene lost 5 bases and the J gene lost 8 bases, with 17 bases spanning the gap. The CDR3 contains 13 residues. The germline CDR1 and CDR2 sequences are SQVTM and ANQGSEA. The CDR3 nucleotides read TGCAGCGTTAAAGCCCCTCTGTCAGGTACGCAGTATTTT. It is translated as CSVKAPLSGTQYF.

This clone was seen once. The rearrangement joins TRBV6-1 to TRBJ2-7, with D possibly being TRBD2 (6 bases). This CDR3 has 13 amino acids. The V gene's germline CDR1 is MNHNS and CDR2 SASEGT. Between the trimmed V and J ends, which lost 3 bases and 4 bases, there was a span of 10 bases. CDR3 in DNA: TGTGCCAGCAGTGATGGGACTTCTTACGAGCAGTACTTC. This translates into CASSDGTSYEQYF.

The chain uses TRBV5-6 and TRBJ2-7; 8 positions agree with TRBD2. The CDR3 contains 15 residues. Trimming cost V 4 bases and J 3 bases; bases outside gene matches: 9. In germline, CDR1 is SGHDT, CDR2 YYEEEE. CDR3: CASSLLSGGLYEQYF. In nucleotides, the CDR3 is TGTGCCAGCAGCCTGCTTTCGGGGGGGCTCTACGAGCAGTACTTC.

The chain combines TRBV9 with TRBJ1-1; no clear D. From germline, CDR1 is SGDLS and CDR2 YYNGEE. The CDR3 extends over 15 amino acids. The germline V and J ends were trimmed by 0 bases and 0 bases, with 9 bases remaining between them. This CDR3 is CASSVGPGLNTEAFF. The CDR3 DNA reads TGTGCCAGCAGCGTAGGGCCAGGCTTGAACACTGAAGCTTTCTTT.

CDR3 protein: CASSDPTGGNNYGYTF. In DNA form, the CDR3 reads TGTGCCAGCAGCGACCCGACAGGGGGCAACAACTATGGCTACACCTTC. The chain recombines TRBV7-9 with TRBJ1-2, with 10 bases fitting TRBD1. Germline V gives CDR1 SEHNR, CDR2 FQNEAQ (reference sequence). CDR3 length equals 16 residues. Losses at the gene ends were 5 bases for V and 2 bases for J; bases not matched to a gene: 8.

DNA of the CDR3: TGTGCCAGCAGTTTAAGGACAGCCACCGGGGAGCTGTTTTTT. Protein: CASSLRTATGELFF. The chain links TRBV28 to TRBJ2-2, with D possibly matching TRBD1 (6 bases). The CDR3 is 14 residues long. In germline, CDR1 is MDHEN, CDR2 SYDVKM. V was cut by 2 bases and J by 4 bases, with 8 bases left in between.

The CDR3 bases are TGTGCCAGCAGCCAAGGGTTAGGGGCAGTCTCTAACTATGGCTACACCTTC. Encoded protein: CASSQGLGAVSNYGYTF. V gene TRBV4-2 combines with J gene TRBJ1-2; D may be TRBD1 (5 bases). CDR3 size: 17 residues. Germline V gives CDR1 LGHNA, CDR2 YNFKEQ. V was shortened by 1 base and J by 0 bases, with 15 bases between the two germline ends.

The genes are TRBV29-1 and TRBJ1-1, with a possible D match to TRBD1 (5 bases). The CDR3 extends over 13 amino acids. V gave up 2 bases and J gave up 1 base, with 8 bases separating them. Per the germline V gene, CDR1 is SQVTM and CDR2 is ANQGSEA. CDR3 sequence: CSVERGSNTEAFF. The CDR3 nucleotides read TGCAGCGTTGAAAGGGGCTCGAACACTGAAGCTTTCTTT.

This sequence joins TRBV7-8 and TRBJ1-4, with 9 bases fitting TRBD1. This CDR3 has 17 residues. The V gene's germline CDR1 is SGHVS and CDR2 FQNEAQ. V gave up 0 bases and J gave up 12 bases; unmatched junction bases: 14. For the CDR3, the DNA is TGTGCCAGCAGCTTAGCTAGGACAGGGGATCCAGTGGGGGAACTGTTTTTT. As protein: CASSLARTGDPVGELFF. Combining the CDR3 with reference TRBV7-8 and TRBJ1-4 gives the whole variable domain GAGVSQSPRYKVAKRGQDVALRCDPISGHVSLFWYQQALGQGPEFLTYFQNEAQLDKSGLPSDRFFAERPEGSVSTLKIQRTQQEDSAVYLCASSLARTGDPVGELFFGSGTQLSVL.

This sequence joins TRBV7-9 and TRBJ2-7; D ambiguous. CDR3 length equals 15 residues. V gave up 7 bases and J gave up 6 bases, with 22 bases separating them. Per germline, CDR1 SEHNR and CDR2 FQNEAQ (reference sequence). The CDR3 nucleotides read TGTGCCAGCACCATATTTTACGGTGGAGCTAGCGAGCAGTACTTC. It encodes CASTIFYGGASEQYF.

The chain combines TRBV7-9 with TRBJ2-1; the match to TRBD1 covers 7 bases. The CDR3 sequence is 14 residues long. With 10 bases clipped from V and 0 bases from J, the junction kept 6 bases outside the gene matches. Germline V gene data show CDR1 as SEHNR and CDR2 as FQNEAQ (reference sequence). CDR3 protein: CATPGQSSYNEQFF. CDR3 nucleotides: TGTGCCACCCCGGGACAGTCCTCCTACAATGAGCAGTTCTTC.

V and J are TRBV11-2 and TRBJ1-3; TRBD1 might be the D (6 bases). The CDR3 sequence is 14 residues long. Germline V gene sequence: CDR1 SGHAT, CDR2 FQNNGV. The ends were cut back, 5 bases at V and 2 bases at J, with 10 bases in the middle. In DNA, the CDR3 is TGTGCCAGCAGCGCACGGACAGCTGGAAACACCATATATTTT. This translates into CASSARTAGNTIYF.

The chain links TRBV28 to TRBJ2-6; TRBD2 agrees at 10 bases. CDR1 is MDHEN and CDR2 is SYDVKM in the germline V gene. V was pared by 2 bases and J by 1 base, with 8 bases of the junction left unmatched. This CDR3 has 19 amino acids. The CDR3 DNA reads TGTGCCAGCAGTTTAATTTTTCCTAGCGGGGGTTCTGGGGCCAACGTCCTGACTTTC. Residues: CASSLIFPSGGSGANVLTF.

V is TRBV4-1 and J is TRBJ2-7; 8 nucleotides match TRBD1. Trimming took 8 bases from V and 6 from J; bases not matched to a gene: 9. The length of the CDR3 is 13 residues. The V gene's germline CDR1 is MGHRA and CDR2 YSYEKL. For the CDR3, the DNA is TGCGCCAGCGGACAGGGTGGGTCATCCGAGCAGTACTTC. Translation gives CASGQGGSSEQYF.

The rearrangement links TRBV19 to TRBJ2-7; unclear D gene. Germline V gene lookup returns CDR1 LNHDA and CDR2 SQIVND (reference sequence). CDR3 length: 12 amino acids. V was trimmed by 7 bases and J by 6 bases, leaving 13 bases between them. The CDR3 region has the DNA TGTGCCAGTACCTCCGGAGCCTCCGAGCAGTACTTC. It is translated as CASTSGASEQYF.

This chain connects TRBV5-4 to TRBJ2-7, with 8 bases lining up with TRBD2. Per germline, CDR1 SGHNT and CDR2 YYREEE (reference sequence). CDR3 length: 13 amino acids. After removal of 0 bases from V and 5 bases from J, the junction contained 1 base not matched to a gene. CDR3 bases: TGTGCCAGCAGCTTGGAGCGGGAGCACGAGCAGTACTTC. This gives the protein CASSLEREHEQYF.

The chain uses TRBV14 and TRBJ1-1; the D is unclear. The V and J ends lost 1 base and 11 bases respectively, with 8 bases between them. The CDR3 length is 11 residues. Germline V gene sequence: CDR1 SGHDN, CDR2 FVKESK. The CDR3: CASSQGVIAFF. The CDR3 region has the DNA TGTGCCAGCAGCCAAGGAGTCATCGCTTTCTTT.

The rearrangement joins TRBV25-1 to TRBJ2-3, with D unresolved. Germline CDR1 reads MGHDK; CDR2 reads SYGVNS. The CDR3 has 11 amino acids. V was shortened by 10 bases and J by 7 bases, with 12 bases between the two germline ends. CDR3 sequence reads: CAIGMEYTQYF. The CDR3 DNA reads TGTGCCATCGGAATGGAGTATACGCAGTATTTT.

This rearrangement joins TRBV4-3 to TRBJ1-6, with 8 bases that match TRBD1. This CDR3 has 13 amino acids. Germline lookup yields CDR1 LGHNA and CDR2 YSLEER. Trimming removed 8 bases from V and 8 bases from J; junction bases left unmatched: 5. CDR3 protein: CASGRQGYSPLHF. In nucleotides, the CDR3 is TGCGCCAGCGGTAGACAGGGGTATTCACCCCTCCACTTT.